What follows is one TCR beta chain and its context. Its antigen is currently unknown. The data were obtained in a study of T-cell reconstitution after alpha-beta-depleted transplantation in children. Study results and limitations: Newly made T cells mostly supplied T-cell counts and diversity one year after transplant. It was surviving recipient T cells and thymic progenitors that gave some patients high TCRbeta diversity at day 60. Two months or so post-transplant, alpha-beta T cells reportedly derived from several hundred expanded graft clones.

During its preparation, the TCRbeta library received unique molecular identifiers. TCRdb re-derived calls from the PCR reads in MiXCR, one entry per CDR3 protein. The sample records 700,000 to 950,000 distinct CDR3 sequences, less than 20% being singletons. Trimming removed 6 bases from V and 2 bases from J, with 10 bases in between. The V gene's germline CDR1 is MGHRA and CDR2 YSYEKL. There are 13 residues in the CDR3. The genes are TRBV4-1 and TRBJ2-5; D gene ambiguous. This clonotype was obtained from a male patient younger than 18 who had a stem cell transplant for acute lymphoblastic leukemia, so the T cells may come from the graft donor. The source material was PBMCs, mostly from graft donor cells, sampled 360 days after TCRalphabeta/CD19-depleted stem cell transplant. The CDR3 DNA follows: TGCGCCAGCAGGGTTGGGGATCAAGAGACCCAGTACTTC. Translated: CASRVGDQETQYF.